Shown below are 9 T cell receptor beta chains from a single sample sequenced in a study of T cell repertoires in cytomegalovirus infection. Each CDR3 protein is one row after TCRdb ran MiXCR on the reads. The data hold roughly 860,000 distinct CDR3 sequences, with over 25% observed a single time. Their antigen targets remain unknown. Material: cultured CD8+ T cells from PBMCs, obtained from culture after CMV antigen stimulation. These receptors were collected from a human donor in good health (CMV status not recorded). Some clones in this sample may be carry-over from other donors' samples.

This clonotype was seen a handful of times. The chain links TRBV12-3 or TRBV12-4 to TRBJ2-3; the match to TRBD2 covers 11 bases. With V trimmed by 4 bases and J by 0 bases, 12 bases remained unmatched. This CDR3 comprises 19 residues. This CDR3 is CASSSILAGDSSSTDTQYF. In DNA, the CDR3 is TGTGCCAGCAGTTCAATACTAGCGGGGGATTCCTCTAGCACAGATACGCAGTATTTT.

Notes on this clonotype: Since a much larger clone is just one base distant, this may be a read error. The chain carries TRBV7-3 and TRBJ1-2, with TRBD1 matching over 9 bases. The V gene end was trimmed by 5 bases and the J gene end by 7 bases; junction bases not matched to a gene: 11. The CDR3 is 15 amino acids. Germline CDR1 and CDR2: SGHTA and FQGTGA. The chain's CDR3 is CASSLGTGCALGYTF. Here the CDR3 DNA reads TGTGCCAGCAGCCTCGGGACAGGGTGCGCGCTTGGCTACACCTTC.

This clonotype was recorded at least ten times. The rearrangement joins TRBV7-8 to TRBJ2-3; D is unclear. The CDR3 loop spans 13 amino acids. With 3 bases removed from V and 2 bases from J, the gap between germline ends came to 6 bases. Germline V gives CDR1 SGHVS, CDR2 FQNEAQ. The CDR3 DNA follows: TGTGCCAGCAGCTTTTGGGACACAGATACGCAGTATTTT. Translated, it gives CASSFWDTDTQYF.

In this sample, this clonotype turned up once. The chain carries TRBV7-2 and TRBJ1-1; 8 bases are shared with TRBD1. V lost 1 base and J lost 3; bases outside the gene matches: 7. CDR3 size: 16 residues. Germline CDR1 is SGHTA and CDR2 is FQGNSA. The CDR3 loop reads CASSLDVGQGYTEAFF. The CDR3 region has the DNA TGTGCCAGCAGCTTAGACGTTGGACAGGGTTACACTGAAGCTTTCTTT.

The chain carries TRBV28 and TRBJ2-1; 7 bases map to TRBD2. Germline CDR1 is MDHEN and CDR2 is SYDVKM. The V gene end was trimmed by 6 bases and the J gene end by 2 bases; junction bases not matched to a gene: 10. The CDR3 contains 16 residues. This chain's CDR3 is CASRPAAGEPYNEQFF. The CDR3 DNA is TGTGCCAGCAGACCCGCTGCGGGGGAGCCCTACAATGAGCAGTTCTTC.

J is TRBJ2-1 and V is TRBV6-5; perhaps TRBD2 as D (6 bases). The germline gives CDR1 MNHEY, CDR2 SVGAGI. The CDR3 length is 20 residues. V dropped 6 bases and J dropped 0 bases, with 27 bases sitting between them. CDR3 residues: CASRAPPPGVLTRSYNEQFF. The CDR3 nucleotides read TGTGCCAGCAGAGCCCCACCACCGGGGGTCCTCACTCGCTCCTACAATGAGCAGTTCTTC.

This chain joins TRBV4-1 and TRBJ2-3; possibly TRBD1 for D (5 bases). The CDR3 runs 16 residues. Germline CDR1 reads MGHRA; CDR2 reads YSYEKL. V was shortened by 0 bases and J by 4 bases, with 14 bases between the two germline ends. CDR3 DNA sequence: TGCGCCAGCAGCCAAGAATATCCGGAAGGGGCAGATACGCAGTATTTT. Translated: CASSQEYPEGADTQYF.

The table lists this clonotype with a count of one. The chain employs TRBV7-9 and TRBJ1-3; D call uncertain. Per the germline V gene, CDR1 is SEHNR and CDR2 is FQNEAQ (reference sequence). V gave up 3 bases and J gave up 0 bases, with 12 bases separating them. The CDR3 spans 16 residues. This CDR3 is CASSLGRPSSGNTIYF. The DNA of the CDR3 is TGTGCCAGCAGCTTGGGGAGACCGAGCTCTGGAAACACCATATATTTT. The whole variable domain, filled in from reference TRBV7-9 and TRBJ1-3, reads DTGVSQNPRHKITKRGQNVTFRCDPISEHNRLYWYRQTLGQGPEFLTYFQNEAQLEKSRLLSDRFSAERPKGSFSTLEIQRTEQGDSAMYLCASSLGRPSSGNTIYFGEGSWLTVV.

V is TRBV19 and J is TRBJ2-1; 10 bases fit TRBD2. V was pared by 6 bases and J by 8 bases, with 7 bases of the junction left unmatched. The CDR3 sequence is 14 residues long. Germline CDR1 and CDR2: LNHDA and SQIVND (reference sequence). CDR3: CASRASGGAHEQFF. CDR3 sequence (DNA): TGTGCCAGTAGGGCAAGCGGGGGGGCCCATGAGCAGTTCTTC.